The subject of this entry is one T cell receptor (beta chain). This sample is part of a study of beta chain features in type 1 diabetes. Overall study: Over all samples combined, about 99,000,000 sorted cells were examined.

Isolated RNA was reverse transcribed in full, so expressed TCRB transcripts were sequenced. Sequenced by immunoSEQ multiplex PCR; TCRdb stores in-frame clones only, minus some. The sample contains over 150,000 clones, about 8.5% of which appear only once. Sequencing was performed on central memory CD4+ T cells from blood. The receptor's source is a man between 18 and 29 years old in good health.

The CDR3 DNA sequence: TGTGCCAGCAGTATCGCCCATCTAGCGGGAGTCGATACGCAGTATTTT. Translating gives CASSIAHLAGVDTQYF. V and J are TRBV28 and TRBJ2-3, with TRBD2 matching 10 bases. CDR1 is MDHEN and CDR2 is SYDVKM in the germline V gene. The CDR3 has 16 amino acids. V lost 5 bases and J lost 6; bases outside the gene matches: 11.